The entry below describes one T cell receptor beta chain. In the source study's methods: Estimates of nucleated cell counts were drawn from the amplification of reference gene primers. The method was immunoSEQ multiplex PCR; TCRdb's version includes in-frame clones alone and lacks a portion of them. That table furnishes V, J and clone size, whereas the DNA furnished D and trimming. Counted here are more than 200,000 clones, roughly nine tenths occurring once; the ten biggest clones make up 2.2%. This sample stems from a study of blood T cell repertoires in COVID-19. Study information: The study drew acute and convalescent COVID-19 samples from the United States, Italy and Spain.

This CDR3 contains 11 residues. Germline CDR1 and CDR2: SGHTS and YDEGEE. With 5 bases clipped from V and 10 bases from J, the junction kept 6 bases outside the gene matches. The source of this sequence is a woman aged 45-65 years with acute or convalescent COVID-19. Sequencing input: peripheral blood. V is TRBV5-8 and J is TRBJ2-7, with 7 bases aligning to TRBD1. The chain's CDR3 is CASSMGQKQYF. Written as DNA, the CDR3 is TGTGCCAGCAGTATGGGACAGAAACAGTACTTC.